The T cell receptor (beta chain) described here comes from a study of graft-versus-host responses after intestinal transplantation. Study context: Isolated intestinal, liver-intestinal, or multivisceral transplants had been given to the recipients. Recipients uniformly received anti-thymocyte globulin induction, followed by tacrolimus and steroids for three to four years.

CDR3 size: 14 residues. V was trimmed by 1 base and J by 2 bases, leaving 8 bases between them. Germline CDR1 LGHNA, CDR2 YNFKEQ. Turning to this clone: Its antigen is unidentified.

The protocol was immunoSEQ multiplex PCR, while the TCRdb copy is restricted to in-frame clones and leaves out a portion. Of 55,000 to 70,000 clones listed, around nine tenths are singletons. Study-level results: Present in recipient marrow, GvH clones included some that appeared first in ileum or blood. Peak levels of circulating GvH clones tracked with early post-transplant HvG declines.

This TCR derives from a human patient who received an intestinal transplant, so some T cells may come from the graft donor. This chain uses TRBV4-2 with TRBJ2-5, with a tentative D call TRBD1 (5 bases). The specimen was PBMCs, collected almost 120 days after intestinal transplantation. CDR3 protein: CASSQGRQQETQYF. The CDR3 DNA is TGTGCCAGCAGCCAAGGGAGACAGCAAGAGACCCAGTACTTC.